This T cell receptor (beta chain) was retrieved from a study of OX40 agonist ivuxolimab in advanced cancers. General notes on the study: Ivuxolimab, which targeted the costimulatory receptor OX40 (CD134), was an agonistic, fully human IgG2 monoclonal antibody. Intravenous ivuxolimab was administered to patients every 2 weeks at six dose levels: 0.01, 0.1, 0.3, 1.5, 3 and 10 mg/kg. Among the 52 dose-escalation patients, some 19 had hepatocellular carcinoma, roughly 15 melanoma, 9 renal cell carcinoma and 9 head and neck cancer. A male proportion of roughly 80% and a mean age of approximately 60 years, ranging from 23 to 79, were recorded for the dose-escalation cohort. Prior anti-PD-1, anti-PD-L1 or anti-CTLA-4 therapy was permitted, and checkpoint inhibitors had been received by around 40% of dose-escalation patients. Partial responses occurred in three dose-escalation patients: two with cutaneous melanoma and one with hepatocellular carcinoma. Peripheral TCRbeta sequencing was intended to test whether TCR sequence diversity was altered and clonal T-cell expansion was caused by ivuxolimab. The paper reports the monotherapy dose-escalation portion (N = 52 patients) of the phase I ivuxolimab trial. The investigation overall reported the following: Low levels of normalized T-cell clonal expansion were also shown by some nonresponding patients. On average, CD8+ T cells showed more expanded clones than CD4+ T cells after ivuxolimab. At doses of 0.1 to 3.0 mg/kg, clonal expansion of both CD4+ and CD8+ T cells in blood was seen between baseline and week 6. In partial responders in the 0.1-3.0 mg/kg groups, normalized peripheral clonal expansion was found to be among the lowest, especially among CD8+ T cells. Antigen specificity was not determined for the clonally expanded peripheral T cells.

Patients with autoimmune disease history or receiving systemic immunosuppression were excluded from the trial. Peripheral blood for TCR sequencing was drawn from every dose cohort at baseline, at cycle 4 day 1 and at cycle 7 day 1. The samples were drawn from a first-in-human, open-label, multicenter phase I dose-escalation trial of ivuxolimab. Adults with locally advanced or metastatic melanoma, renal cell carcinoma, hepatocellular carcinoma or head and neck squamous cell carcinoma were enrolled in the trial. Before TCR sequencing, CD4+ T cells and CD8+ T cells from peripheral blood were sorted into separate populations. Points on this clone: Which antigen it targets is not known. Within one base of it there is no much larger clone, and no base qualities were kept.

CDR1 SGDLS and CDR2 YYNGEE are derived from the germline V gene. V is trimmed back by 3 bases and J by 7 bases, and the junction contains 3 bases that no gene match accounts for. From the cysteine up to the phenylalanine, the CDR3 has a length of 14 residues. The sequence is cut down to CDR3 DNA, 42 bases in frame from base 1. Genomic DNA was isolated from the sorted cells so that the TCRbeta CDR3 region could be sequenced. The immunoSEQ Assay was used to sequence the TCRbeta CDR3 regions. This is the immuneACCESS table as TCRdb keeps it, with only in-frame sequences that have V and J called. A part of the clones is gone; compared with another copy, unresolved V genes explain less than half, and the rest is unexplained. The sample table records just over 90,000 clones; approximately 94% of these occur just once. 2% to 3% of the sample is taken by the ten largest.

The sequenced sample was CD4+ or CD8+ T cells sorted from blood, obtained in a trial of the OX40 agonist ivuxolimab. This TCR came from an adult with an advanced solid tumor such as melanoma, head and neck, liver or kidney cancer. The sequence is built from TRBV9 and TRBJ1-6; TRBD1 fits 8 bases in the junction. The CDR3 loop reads CASSAGTGNSPLHF. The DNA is TGTGCCAGCAGCGCCGGGACAGGAAATTCACCCCTCCACTTT.